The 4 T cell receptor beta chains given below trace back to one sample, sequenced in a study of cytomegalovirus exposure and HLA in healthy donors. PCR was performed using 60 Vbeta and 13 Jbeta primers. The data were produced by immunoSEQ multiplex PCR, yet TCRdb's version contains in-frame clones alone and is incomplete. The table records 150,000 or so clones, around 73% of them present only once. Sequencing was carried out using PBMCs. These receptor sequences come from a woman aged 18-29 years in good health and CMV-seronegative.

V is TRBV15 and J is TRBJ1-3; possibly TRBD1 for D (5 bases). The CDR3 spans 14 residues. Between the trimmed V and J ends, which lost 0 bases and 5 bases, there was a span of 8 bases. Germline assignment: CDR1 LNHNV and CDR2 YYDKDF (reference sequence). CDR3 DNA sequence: TGTGCCACCAGCAGAGACCAGGGCAGAAACACCATATATTTT. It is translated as CATSRDQGRNTIYF.

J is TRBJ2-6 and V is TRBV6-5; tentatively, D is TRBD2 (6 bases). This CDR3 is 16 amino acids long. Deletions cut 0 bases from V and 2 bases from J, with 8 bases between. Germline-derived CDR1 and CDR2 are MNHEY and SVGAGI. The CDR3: CASSYSWGAGANVLTF. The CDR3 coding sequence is TGTGCCAGCAGTTACTCGTGGGGGGCTGGGGCCAACGTCCTGACTTTC.

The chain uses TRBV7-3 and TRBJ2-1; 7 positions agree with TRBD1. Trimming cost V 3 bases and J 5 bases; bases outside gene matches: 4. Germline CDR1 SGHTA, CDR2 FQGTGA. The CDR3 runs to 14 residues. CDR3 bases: TGTGCCAGCAGCTTCCGGGACAGAGACAATGAGCAGTTCTTC. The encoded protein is CASSFRDRDNEQFF.

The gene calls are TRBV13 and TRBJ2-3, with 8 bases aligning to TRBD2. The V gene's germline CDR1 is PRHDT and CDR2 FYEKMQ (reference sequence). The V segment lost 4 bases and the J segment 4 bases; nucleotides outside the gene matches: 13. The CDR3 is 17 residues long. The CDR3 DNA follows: TGTGCCAGCAGCTCAGTGGGGACTAGTTGGGCCCCAGATACGCAGTATTTT. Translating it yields CASSSVGTSWAPDTQYF. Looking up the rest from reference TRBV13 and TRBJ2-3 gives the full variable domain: AAGVIQSPRHLIKEKRETATLKCYPIPRHDTVYWYQQGPGQDPQFLISFYEKMQSDKGSIPDRFSAQQFSDYHSELNMSSLELGDSALYFCASSSVGTSWAPDTQYFGPGTRLTVL.